The clone carrying this T cell receptor beta chain was recorded at least ten times. Antigen specificity is unknown. Found in a library prepared for alpha chains, this beta chain is an off-target read, and its abundance has little meaning. The data originate from a study of spatial heterogeneity in lung cancer. Germline loops: CDR1 SGHTA, CDR2 FQGNSA. This CDR3 spans 17 amino acids. J was trimmed by 2 bases and V by 1 base; bases with no gene match: 4. Notes on the study in general: Counts that tracked tumor mutation counts were those of expanded intratumoral alpha and beta TCRs.

Stated time point: sample taken at primary tumor resection. TCRdb fed the 5' RACE reads into MiXCR, producing one record per CDR3 protein. The sample lists about 7,900 distinct CDR3 sequences, over 5.5% occurring once. The source is a female donor with early-stage non-small cell lung cancer. This chain connects TRBV7-2 to TRBJ2-6; 8 nucleotides align to TRBD1. Sequences were derived from lung tumor tissue, sampled at surgery. The CDR3 nucleotides read TGTGCCAGCAGCTTAGTGTCGACAGGGGCTGGGGCCAACGTCCTGACTTTC. This codes for CASSLVSTGAGANVLTF.